What follows are 8 T cell receptor beta chains derived from one specimen sequenced in a study of cytomegalovirus exposure and HLA in healthy donors. PCR was performed using 60 Vbeta and 13 Jbeta primers. TCRdb keeps only in-frame clones here, not all; method: immunoSEQ multiplex PCR. The sample lists about 140,000 clones; 61% were seen once. Sequenced sample: PBMCs. These receptors came from a male donor in good health and CMV-seronegative.

The genes are TRBV14 and TRBJ2-7; perhaps TRBD2 as D (5 bases). The V gene lost 1 base and the J gene lost 5 bases, with 9 bases spanning the gap. The CDR3 extends over 13 amino acids. Germline assignment: CDR1 SGHDN and CDR2 FVKESK. This CDR3 reads CASSQAGSNEQYF. The DNA for the CDR3 is TGTGCCAGCAGCCAAGCGGGGTCTAACGAGCAGTACTTC.

The chain combines TRBV27 with TRBJ2-3; possibly TRBD1 for D (5 bases). Germline V gene sequence: CDR1 MNHEY, CDR2 SMNVEV (reference sequence). V lost 6 bases and J 10 bases, leaving 11 bases between the germline ends. The CDR3 is 11 residues long. CDR3 nucleotides: TGTGCCAGCAGCCAGGGTGACGCGCAGTATTTT. This encodes CASSQGDAQYF.

The rearrangement joins TRBV5-6 to TRBJ1-6, with 7 bases lining up with TRBD1. Looked up from germline, CDR1 is SGHDT and CDR2 is YYEEEE. Trimming at V came to 4 bases and at J to 0 bases, leaving 13 bases not matched to a gene. This CDR3 spans 19 amino acids. CDR3 residues: CASSPQGMGRSSYNSPLHF. The DNA of the CDR3 is TGTGCCAGCAGCCCACAGGGGATGGGTAGGAGCTCCTATAATTCACCCCTCCACTTT.

J is TRBJ1-3 and V is TRBV2; 7 positions match TRBD1. Per the germline V gene, CDR1 is SNHLY and CDR2 is FYNNEI. After removal of 8 bases from V and 0 bases from J, the junction contained 7 bases not matched to a gene. CDR3 length equals 15 residues. This CDR3 is CASRLGQSSGNTIYF. DNA of the CDR3: TGTGCCAGCCGGCTGGGACAGAGCTCTGGAAACACCATATATTTT. Filled out from reference TRBV2 and TRBJ1-3, the complete variable domain reads EPEVTQTPSHQVTQMGQEVILRCVPISNHLYFYWYRQILGQKVEFLVSFYNNEISEKSEIFDDQFSVERPDGSNFTLKIRSTKLEDSAMYFCASRLGQSSGNTIYFGEGSWLTVV.

The chain uses TRBV18 and TRBJ2-7; 7 nucleotides align to TRBD1. Germline CDR1 KGHSH, CDR2 LQKENI. The trim removed 5 bases at V and 2 bases at J, leaving 3 bases unmatched. This CDR3 is 13 amino acids long. In DNA form, the CDR3 reads TGTGCCAGCTCATGGACAGGCCCCTACGAGCAGTACTTC. Its protein product is CASSWTGPYEQYF.

This chain uses TRBV4-2 with TRBJ2-5, with 13 nucleotides matching TRBD2. Looked up from germline, CDR1 is LGHNA and CDR2 is YNFKEQ. This CDR3 region has 19 residues. The V segment lost 0 bases and the J segment 4 bases; nucleotides outside the gene matches: 11. DNA for the CDR3: TGTGCCAGCAGCCAAGAACGACTAGCGGGGGGCCAGCTGTTAGAGACCCAGTACTTC. Amino acids: CASSQERLAGGQLLETQYF.

CDR3 DNA: TGTGCCAGCAGCCTCAGGGTAGCGGGGATCTACGAGCAGTACTTC. It encodes CASSLRVAGIYEQYF. J is TRBJ2-7 and V is TRBV13; 8 nucleotides align to TRBD2. Germline V gene data show CDR1 as PRHDT and CDR2 as FYEKMQ (reference sequence). With 5 bases clipped from V and 3 bases from J, the junction kept 9 bases outside the gene matches. The CDR3 covers 15 residues.

The CDR3 DNA reads TGTGCCAGCAGCGTAGGACAGTCCATCTCCTACAATGAGCAGTTCTTC. Translated: CASSVGQSISYNEQFF. The chain combines TRBV9 with TRBJ2-1; tentatively, D is TRBD1 (5 bases). CDR1 is SGDLS and CDR2 is YYNGEE in the germline V gene. The CDR3 contains 16 residues. With 0 bases removed from V and 0 bases from J, the gap between germline ends came to 10 bases.